These 15 T cell receptor beta chains were all obtained from the same sample, sequenced in a study of T cells in Graves' hyperthyroidism and ophthalmopathy. Amplification of TCR beta CDR3 regions was performed using RNA transcripts as template. Using the HTBI primer set, a first-round RT-PCR was run on the TCR CDR3. TCRdb re-derived calls from the multiplex PCR reads in MiXCR, one entry per CDR3 protein. The table lists 400,000 to 500,000 distinct CDR3 sequences, roughly 15% of them singletons, with 5% to 6.5% in the top ten. What was sequenced was blood. These TCRs come from a woman aged 18 to 35 with Graves' hyperthyroidism.

This chain links TRBV5-4 with TRBJ2-3, with 7 bases aligning to TRBD1. The CDR3 covers 17 residues. Germline values: CDR1 SGHNT, CDR2 YYREEE (reference sequence). With 4 bases clipped from V and 7 bases from J, the junction kept 18 bases outside the gene matches. CDR3 nucleotides: TGTGCCAGCAGCGCTGGGGAGTCGACAGGGATTGGATATACGCAGTATTTT. It yields the protein CASSAGESTGIGYTQYF. Variable domain in full (rest from reference TRBV5-4 and TRBJ2-3): ETGVTQSPTHLIKTRGQQVTLRCSSQSGHNTVSWYQQALGQGPQFIFQYYREEENGRGNFPPRFSGLQFPNYSSELNVNALELDDSALYLCASSAGESTGIGYTQYFGPGTRLTVL.

This clonotype has just a few counts. The rearrangement uses TRBV7-9 and TRBJ2-7, with a possible D match to TRBD1 (5 bases). This CDR3 has 17 residues. The V gene's germline CDR1 is SEHNR and CDR2 FQNEAQ (reference sequence). V shed 5 bases and J shed 2 bases, with 22 bases lying between them. CDR3 in amino acids: CASSPWAATDKTYEQYF. The DNA of the CDR3 is TGTGCCAGCAGCCCCTGGGCCGCGACAGACAAAACCTACGAGCAGTACTTC.

Details on this clonotype: The junction does not match germline at one end; this may be a read error. This rearrangement joins TRBV7-9 to TRBJ2-3; 16 bases agree with TRBD2. The CDR3 has 18 amino acids. Germline CDR1 SEHNR, CDR2 FQNEAQ (reference sequence). The chain's CDR3 is CASSAMGLAGGPADTQYF. The CDR3, as DNA: TGCGCCAGCAGCGCGATGGGACTAGCGGGAGGGCCGGCAGATACGCAGTATTTT.

This clonotype came up many times. The chain links TRBV12-3 or TRBV12-4 to TRBJ1-3; D remains unclear. Trimming took off 5 bases at V and 1 base at J, with 6 bases between the two ends. The CDR3 consists of 13 residues. The CDR3 DNA is TGTGCCAGCAGTCCCCATTCTGGAAACACCATATATTTT. Its translation: CASSPHSGNTIYF.

This clonotype was picked up many times. J is TRBJ2-1 and V is TRBV18, with D perhaps matching TRBD2 (6 bases). CDR1 and CDR2 from the germline V gene are KGHSH and LQKENI. CDR3 length: 15 residues. V was cut by 1 base and J by 6 bases, with 13 bases left in between. CDR3 DNA sequence: TGTGCCAGCTCACCACGAGAACTAGCCTTCAATGAGCAGTTCTTC. Translating gives CASSPRELAFNEQFF.

This clonotype was picked up a small number of times. The chain employs TRBV9 and TRBJ2-1; no definite D call. V lost 1 base to trimming and J lost 3 bases, with 5 bases between them. The CDR3 is 13 residues long. CDR1 is SGDLS and CDR2 is YYNGEE in the germline V gene. The CDR3 here is CASSVPGYNEQFF. The CDR3 nucleotides read TGTGCCAGCAGCGTACCGGGCTACAATGAGCAGTTCTTC.

This clonotype has ten or more counts. V is TRBV18 and J is TRBJ1-1, with D perhaps matching TRBD1 (5 bases). V lost 6 bases to trimming and J lost 8 bases, with 16 bases between them. This CDR3 region has 13 residues. CDR1 and CDR2 from the germline V gene are KGHSH and LQKENI. The chain's CDR3 is CASSPIDRGEAFF. Written as DNA, the CDR3 is TGTGCCAGCTCCCCTATCGACAGAGGGGAAGCTTTCTTT. The complete variable domain, with remaining parts taken from reference TRBV18 and TRBJ1-1, reads NAGVMQNPRHLVRRRGQEARLRCSPMKGHSHVYWYRQLPEEGLKFMVYLQKENIIDESGMPKERFSAEFPKEGPSILRIQQVVRGDSAAYFCASSPIDRGEAFFGQGTRLTVV.

A few counts support this clonotype. The CDR3 region has the DNA TGTGCCAGCGGACCAACTCAGGGACAGCTCCACTTT. Translation gives CASGPTQGQLHF. The chain couples TRBV6-1 to TRBJ1-6; the match to TRBD1 covers 7 bases. The CDR3 contains 12 residues. The V gene end was trimmed by 8 bases and the J gene end by 16 bases; junction bases not matched to a gene: 11. Germline-derived CDR1 and CDR2 are MNHNS and SASEGT.

This clonotype has at least ten counts. The chain couples TRBV2 to TRBJ2-2; D remains unclear. The CDR3 is 12 amino acids. Trimming cost V 7 bases and J 5 bases, with 8 bases left between them. Per germline, CDR1 SNHLY and CDR2 FYNNEI. The CDR3 here is CASTQETGELFF. The DNA for the CDR3 is TGTGCCAGCACCCAGGAGACCGGGGAGCTGTTTTTT. Full variable domain (missing parts from reference TRBV2 and TRBJ2-2): EPEVTQTPSHQVTQMGQEVILRCVPISNHLYFYWYRQILGQKVEFLVSFYNNEISEKSEIFDDQFSVERPDGSNFTLKIRSTKLEDSAMYFCASTQETGELFFGEGSRLTVL.

This clonotype was detected ten times or more. The chain recombines TRBV2 with TRBJ2-3, with 7 bases that match TRBD1. The length of the CDR3 is 12 residues. Germline CDR1 SNHLY, CDR2 FYNNEI. V shed 6 bases, J shed 4 bases, and the junction held 1 base outside the gene matches. CDR3 DNA: TGTGCCAGCAGCACAGGGGCAGATACGCAGTATTTT. Translated: CASSTGADTQYF. The full variable domain, its missing parts supplied by reference TRBV2 and TRBJ2-3, is EPEVTQTPSHQVTQMGQEVILRCVPISNHLYFYWYRQILGQKVEFLVSFYNNEISEKSEIFDDQFSVERPDGSNFTLKIRSTKLEDSAMYFCASSTGADTQYFGPGTRLTVL.

The J gene is TRBJ2-3, the V gene TRBV19; D not certain. V was trimmed by 6 bases and J by 0 bases, leaving 16 bases between them. This CDR3 has 16 residues. Per germline, CDR1 LNHDA and CDR2 SQIVND (reference sequence). CDR3 loop: CASRRPAATSTDTQYF. Here the CDR3 DNA reads TGTGCCAGTAGGAGACCCGCGGCGACAAGCACAGATACGCAGTATTTT.

This clonotype occurred many times. V and J are TRBV7-8 and TRBJ2-7, with D perhaps matching TRBD1 (6 bases). Per the germline V gene, CDR1 is SGHVS and CDR2 is FQNEAQ. Trimming took off 4 bases at V and 2 bases at J, with 12 bases between the two ends. The CDR3 contains 14 residues. The CDR3 reads CASSSRTATYEQYF. In DNA, the CDR3 is TGTGCCAGCAGCTCAAGGACAGCCACCTACGAGCAGTACTTC.

This clonotype was seen many times. The rearrangement links TRBV11-2 to TRBJ2-1, with unresolved D. V lost 2 bases, J lost 4 bases, and 12 bases lay in between. The germline V gene has CDR1 SGHAT and CDR2 FQNNGV. The CDR3 spans 15 residues. The CDR3 DNA sequence: TGTGCCAGCAGCTTATCCCGTATCAGATACAATGAGCAGTTCTTC. Residues: CASSLSRIRYNEQFF.

Ten or more counts support this clonotype. The J gene is TRBJ2-3, the V gene TRBV20-1; TRBD2 matches 8 bases. This CDR3 region has 14 residues. Germline loops: CDR1 DFQATT, CDR2 SNEGSKA (reference sequence). The J segment lost 0 bases and the V segment lost 3 bases, leaving 2 bases of the junction unmatched. The CDR3 bases are TGCAGTGCTAGGGGACTAGTAAGCACAGATACGCAGTATTTT. Translation: CSARGLVSTDTQYF.

This clonotype was seen many times. The V and J genes are TRBV7-2 and TRBJ1-5; perhaps TRBD1 as D (5 bases). The CDR3 is 16 residues long. Germline CDR1 is SGHTA and CDR2 is FQGNSA. V lost 3 bases, J lost 0 bases, and 12 bases lay in between. The CDR3 reads CASSFWGTYSNQPQHF. CDR3 in DNA: TGTGCCAGCAGCTTTTGGGGGACGTATAGCAATCAGCCCCAGCATTTT.